This TCR beta chain was sequenced in a study of CD8+CD57+ T cells in acquired aplastic anemia. The wider study: Mean yield of DNA from sorted CD4+ and CD8+ cells was roughly 3.4 ug. Study-wide findings and caveats: Patients and healthy controls showed no significant CD8+ Simpson's diversity difference. The number of CD8+ CDR3 sequences shared by patients and controls was fewer than 35.

As for this clonotype: Its antigen is not known.

Sequencing involved patients with CD8+CD57+ cell expansion previously shown by flow cytometry. TCR beta VDJ and CDR3 profiles were obtained from a genomic DNA template. Each CDR3 protein is one row after TCRdb ran MiXCR on the reads. The sample has 310,000 or so distinct CDR3 sequences, under 65% seen once; the top ten hold 1% to 1.5%. Germline CDR1 and CDR2: DFQATT and SNEGSKA (reference sequence). The CDR3 has 13 residues. The germline V and J ends were trimmed by 0 bases and 6 bases, with 8 bases remaining between them. What was sequenced was sorted CD4+, CD8+, or CD8+CD57+ T cells (not recorded which) from PBMCs. The chain couples TRBV20-1 to TRBJ2-2; D might be TRBD2 (5 bases). The TCR was taken from a human donor with aplastic anemia. The CDR3 region has the DNA TGCAGTGCTAGAGATCACGGGGCCGGGGAGCTGTTTTTT. Residues: CSARDHGAGELFF.